Sequencing of this TCR beta chain was carried out in a study of CD8 T cells in ankylosing spondylitis (dated by TCRdb to about 2017). At the level of the whole study: The study set out to find disease-linked TCR variants by profiling T cell receptor beta repertoires in ankylosing spondylitis patients and healthy donors. The whole study cohort included about a hundred healthy donors and 25 ankylosing spondylitis patients. Samples of peripheral blood were taken, and for ankylosing spondylitis patients, synovial fluid was collected as well. Overall study outcomes, separate from this receptor: A TCR beta motif made up of eight or nine highly homologous amino acid variants appeared to be characteristic of blood from ankylosing spondylitis patients. Some of the motif variants had been reported before in the synovial fluid and blood of reactive arthritis patients, a finding that suggests common disease-initiation mechanisms. A CD8+ phenotype was shown by the disease-linked clones, which were found at relatively low frequencies in peripheral blood. The disease-linked clones were reported to be significantly enriched in matched synovial fluid samples from ankylosing spondylitis patients.

To note about this clonotype: The specificity of this receptor is unknown. One base away there is no much larger clone; base qualities are not given.

Synovial fluid samples and blood samples obtained from the same ankylosing spondylitis patients were matched. Sequenced using an Illumina HiSeq 2500. TCR beta libraries were prepared by quantitative 5'-RACE with molecular barcodes. The original methods were these. Disease-linked TCR variants were identified with a new computational method built on a probabilistic model of VDJ rearrangement. The raw public reads went through TCRdb reprocessing: fastp at Q25, MiXCR clone calling, in-frame beta chains kept. Each CDR3 protein gets just one entry, which takes the most common genes and DNA from the rows behind it. These V and J calls rely on TCRdb rather than the paper's analysis. The table for this sample lists roughly 100,000 distinct CDR3 sequences; about 25% of them were counted only once. Jointly, the top ten make up over 9% of the sample. The CDR3 holds 14 amino acids from the cysteine to the phenylalanine. Left in the record is the CDR3 DNA by itself, 42 bases read in frame from the first base. The germline ends are 13 bases apart after V is trimmed by 5 bases and J by 3 bases. CDR1 and CDR2, per the germline V gene, are MNHNS and SASEGT.

This clonotype originated in a male donor with ankylosing spondylitis. Input material: synovial fluid, either unsorted or a sorted T cell fraction (not recorded which). Recombination linked TRBV6-1 to TRBJ1-2; TRBD1 might be the D gene, on 5 matching bases. The sequenced DNA: TGTGCCAGCAGTCGGATCGGGACGGACTATGGCTACACCTTC. It translates to CASSRIGTDYGYTF.